Below, 2 T cell receptor beta chains from the same sample are listed, as sequenced in a study of T cells in Graves' hyperthyroidism and ophthalmopathy. TCR beta CDR3 regions were amplified from RNA. An initial round of RT-PCR targeting the TCR CDR3 relied on the HTBI primer set. From the multiplex PCR reads, TCRdb called clonotypes with MiXCR, one entry per CDR3 protein. Of approximately 320,000 distinct CDR3 sequences in the sample, approximately 16% were seen once. Specimen: blood. Receptor source: a man aged 25 to 40 with Graves' hyperthyroidism.

This chain uses TRBV6-1 with TRBJ1-2, with TRBD1 matching over 8 bases. The germline gives CDR1 MNHNS, CDR2 SASEGT. Unmatched junction bases numbered 14, after V lost 7 bases and J lost 4 bases. The CDR3 sequence is 16 residues long. CDR3 sequence reads: CASNPPGAGGAYGYTF. CDR3 bases: TGTGCCAGCAATCCCCCGGGAGCAGGGGGCGCCTATGGCTACACCTTC.

In this sample, this clonotype turned up many times. The rearrangement uses TRBV11-2 and TRBJ2-1, with 7 bases fitting TRBD2. In germline, CDR1 is SGHAT, CDR2 FQNNGV. Trimming at V came to 4 bases and at J to 6 bases, leaving 6 bases not matched to a gene. The CDR3 is 14 amino acids. CDR3 nucleotide sequence: TGTGCCAGCAGCTCCACCCTAGCGGTCAATGAGCAGTTCTTC. As protein: CASSSTLAVNEQFF. Filled out from reference TRBV11-2 and TRBJ2-1, the complete variable domain reads EAGVAQSPRYKIIEKRQSVAFWCNPISGHATLYWYQQILGQGPKLLIQFQNNGVVDDSQLPKDRFSAERLKGVDSTLKIQPAKLEDSAVYLCASSSTLAVNEQFFGPGTRLTVL.